The 21 T cell receptor beta chains in this list originate from one sample, sequenced in a study of vaccination and CD4 T cells after COVID-19. The Oncomine TCR Beta short-read assay sequenced DNA from cultured CD4+ T cells. MiXCR was run by TCRdb on the PCR reads, yielding one entry per CDR3 protein. This sample has about 15,000 distinct CDR3 sequences; 50% to 60% occur once, and the top ten carry 4.6%. The antigens these receptors bind are not known. As for treatment: roughly 11-day PBMC culture with coronavirus spike peptide pools or control peptides (ViraFEST assay). The input for sequencing was CD4+ T cells from blood, cultured in vitro, taken before SARS-CoV-2 vaccination. The receptors were sampled from a human donor who had recovered from COVID-19.

Only a few counts were recorded for this clonotype. CDR3 sequence (DNA): TGTGCCAGTAGTACGGAAGGACAGTCCCGCAATCAGCCCCAGCATTTT. Protein product: CASSTEGQSRNQPQHF. The chain uses TRBV19 and TRBJ1-5, with D perhaps matching TRBD1 (6 bases). With 4 bases removed from V and 2 bases from J, the gap between germline ends came to 15 bases. This CDR3 contains 16 residues. Germline CDR1 LNHDA, CDR2 SQIVND (reference sequence).

The gene calls are TRBV6-4 and TRBJ2-3; TRBD2 matches 7 bases. The CDR3 runs 14 residues. Germline V gene sequence: CDR1 MRHNA, CDR2 SNTAGT. The trim removed 8 bases at V and 8 bases at J, leaving 13 bases unmatched. The CDR3 sequence is CASPLGGTIGTQYF. CDR3 DNA: TGTGCCAGCCCCTTAGGCGGGACTATCGGTACGCAGTATTTT.

The rearrangement joins TRBV28 to TRBJ2-7, with TRBD2 matching 11 bases. The V segment lost 1 base and the J segment 0 bases; nucleotides outside the gene matches: 5. This CDR3 region has 17 residues. Germline values: CDR1 MDHEN, CDR2 SYDVKM. The CDR3 sequence: CASSLSFGTSGSYEQYF. The CDR3 DNA follows: TGTGCCAGCAGTTTATCCTTTGGGACTAGCGGCTCCTACGAGCAGTACTTC. Supplemented by reference TRBV28 and TRBJ2-7, the full variable domain reads DVKVTQSSRYLVKRTGEKVFLECVQDMDHENMFWYRQDPGLGLRLIYFSYDVKMKEKGDIPEGYSVSREKKERFSLILESASTNQTSMYLCASSLSFGTSGSYEQYFGPGTRLTVT.

The chain is built from TRBV7-6 and TRBJ1-4; TRBD1 is a possible D gene (5 bases). The CDR3 is 13 amino acids. Germline CDR1 is SGHVS and CDR2 is FNYEAQ. Deletions cut 5 bases from V and 6 bases from J, with 10 bases between. The CDR3 bases are TGTGCCAGCAGCCAGGGACGGTATGAAAAACTGTTTTTT. Encoded protein: CASSQGRYEKLFF. The variable domain in full, with the rest retrieved from reference TRBV7-6 and TRBJ1-4, is GAGVSQSPRYKVTKRGQDVALRCDPISGHVSLYWYRQALGQGPEFLTYFNYEAQQDKSGLPNDRFSAERPEGSISTLTIQRTEQRDSAMYRCASSQGRYEKLFFGSGTQLSVL.

V is TRBV7-9 and J is TRBJ2-3, with 12 positions matching TRBD2. The V and J ends lost 3 bases and 5 bases, in that order; junction bases with no gene match: 3. Germline V gene sequence: CDR1 SEHNR, CDR2 FQNEAQ (reference sequence). The CDR3 has 15 amino acids. The CDR3 here is CASSLPSGRVDTQYF. The CDR3 region has the DNA TGTGCCAGCAGCTTGCCTAGCGGGAGGGTAGATACGCAGTATTTT.

This sequence joins TRBV20-1 and TRBJ2-7; 7 bases are shared with TRBD1. This CDR3 has 14 residues. V dropped 5 bases and J dropped 4; count of bases not matched to a gene: 11. Germline V gives CDR1 DFQATT, CDR2 SNEGSKA (reference sequence). CDR3 sequence reads: CSAPDRVWNYEQYF. The CDR3 coding sequence is TGCAGTGCTCCAGACAGGGTGTGGAATTACGAGCAGTACTTC.

The gene calls are TRBV5-4 and TRBJ1-2; no definite D call. Germline CDR1 is SGHNT and CDR2 is YYREEE (reference sequence). The CDR3 is 14 amino acids. V was cut by 3 bases and J by 6 bases, with 15 bases left in between. The CDR3 nucleotides are TGTGCCAGCAGCTCCCAAGGAGGGTACGATGGCTACACCTTC. This codes for CASSSQGGYDGYTF.

V is TRBV29-1 and J is TRBJ1-2, with a tentative D call TRBD1 (5 bases). The CDR3 loop spans 15 amino acids. Per the germline V gene, CDR1 is SQVTM and CDR2 is ANQGSEA. The ends were cut back, 0 bases at V and 4 bases at J, with 15 bases in the middle. CDR3 sequence: CSVEDPWGSTYGYTF. The CDR3 DNA follows: TGCAGCGTTGAAGATCCGTGGGGCTCCACCTATGGCTACACCTTC.

V and J are TRBV2 and TRBJ1-2, with 8 positions matching TRBD1. Losses at the gene ends were 7 bases for V and 8 bases for J; bases not matched to a gene: 12. The CDR3 has 14 residues. Germline loops: CDR1 SNHLY, CDR2 FYNNEI. The CDR3 is CASIPGQAFKGYTF. The CDR3 nucleotides are TGTGCCAGCATTCCGGGACAGGCATTTAAAGGCTACACCTTC.

The chain carries TRBV7-3 and TRBJ2-7; D call uncertain. Germline V gene lookup returns CDR1 SGHTA and CDR2 FQGTGA. This CDR3 region has 15 residues. V was trimmed by 5 bases and J by 3 bases, leaving 17 bases between them. Here the CDR3 reads CASSQSARAHYEQYF. DNA for the CDR3: TGTGCCAGCAGCCAGTCCGCACGGGCCCACTACGAGCAGTACTTC.

Remarks on this clonotype: One end of the junction does not line up with germline, which may come from a read error. V gene TRBV20-1 combines with J gene TRBJ2-3; D possibly corresponds to TRBD2 (6 bases). The CDR3 contains 14 residues. CDR1 DFQATT and CDR2 SNEGSKA come from the germline V gene (reference sequence). The chain's CDR3 is CSAKPGLSTDSQYF. CDR3 coding DNA: TGCAGTGCCAAACCGGGACTGAGCACAGATTCGCAGTATTTT.

By its share, this clonotype is large. The chain carries TRBV29-1 and TRBJ2-2; 9 bases map to TRBD1. CDR1 is SQVTM, CDR2 ANQGSEA, per germline. V lost 7 bases, J lost 2 bases, and 8 bases stayed unmatched. The CDR3 contains 15 residues. CDR3 residues: CSGSRTGGNTGELFF. As DNA, the CDR3 is TGCAGCGGATCCAGAACAGGGGGCAACACCGGGGAGCTGTTTTTT.

The genes are TRBV7-9 and TRBJ1-2; D call uncertain. Germline V gene sequence: CDR1 SEHNR, CDR2 FQNEAQ (reference sequence). Trimming shortened V by 7 bases and J by 4 bases, and 10 bases separated the two germline ends. The CDR3 is 12 amino acids. DNA of the CDR3: TGTGCCAGCACCCCTCGTCTCTATGGCTACACCTTC. Amino acids: CASTPRLYGYTF. Filled out from reference TRBV7-9 and TRBJ1-2, the complete variable domain reads DTGVSQNPRHKITKRGQNVTFRCDPISEHNRLYWYRQTLGQGPEFLTYFQNEAQLEKSRLLSDRFSAERPKGSFSTLEIQRTEQGDSAMYLCASTPRLYGYTFGSGTRLTVV.

The chain combines TRBV19 with TRBJ1-5; no firm D call. The germline CDR1 and CDR2 sequences are LNHDA and SQIVND (reference sequence). V was clipped by 3 bases and J by 2 bases, with 11 bases between them. The CDR3 sequence is 15 residues long. The CDR3 protein is CASSIRNSGNQPQHF. The CDR3 nucleotides read TGTGCCAGTAGTATCCGGAATAGCGGCAATCAGCCCCAGCATTTT.

This rearrangement joins TRBV10-3 to TRBJ1-1, with 9 nucleotides matching TRBD1. After removal of 0 bases from V and 4 bases from J, the junction contained 12 bases not matched to a gene. CDR1 ENHRY and CDR2 SYGVKD come from the germline V gene. The CDR3 is 18 amino acids. CDR3 coding DNA: TGTGCCATCAGTGAGTCCCCCCGAGGGATGACAGGGGGCACTGAAGCTTTCTTT. Translated, it gives CAISESPRGMTGGTEAFF.

CDR3 region: CASSYTRLSNYGYTF. In nucleotides, the CDR3 is TGTGCCAGCAGTTACACCCGACTGAGCAACTATGGCTACACCTTC. The chain combines TRBV6-5 with TRBJ1-2; D unresolved. Germline V CDR1 and CDR2: MNHEY, SVGAGI. The V gene lost 2 bases and the J gene lost 2 bases, with 12 bases spanning the gap. This CDR3 is built from 15 residues.

V and J are TRBV2 and TRBJ2-3; 10 bases are shared with TRBD2. The germline V gene has CDR1 SNHLY and CDR2 FYNNEI. There are 14 residues in the CDR3. Trimming removed 9 bases from V and 1 base from J; junction bases left unmatched: 4. CDR3 DNA sequence: TGTGCCAGTACTCTAGCGGGGGGCACAGATACGCAGTATTTT. Translated, it gives CASTLAGGTDTQYF.

The chain is built from TRBV24-1 and TRBJ2-7; the D call may be TRBD1 or TRBD2 (7 bases each). CDR1 is KGHDR and CDR2 is SFDVKD in the germline V gene. The ends were cut back, 3 bases at V and 6 bases at J, with 11 bases in the middle. This CDR3 spans 13 amino acids. DNA for the CDR3: TGTGCCACCAGTGATCCAGGGGGGGCCGAGCAGTACTTC. Amino acid sequence: CATSDPGGAEQYF.

This clonotype was counted once. CDR3 sequence (DNA): TGTGCCAGCAGCCACACGGCAGGGGGCGGAGGCTACACCTTC. Protein: CASSHTAGGGGYTF. The chain uses TRBV7-2 and TRBJ1-2; 8 bases match TRBD1. In germline, CDR1 is SGHTA, CDR2 FQGNSA. The CDR3 contains 14 residues. The junction had 10 bases not matched to a gene; V was cut back by 5 bases and J by 8 bases.

This rearrangement joins TRBV5-4 to TRBJ2-2, with 11 bases fitting TRBD2. Germline V gene lookup returns CDR1 SGHNT and CDR2 YYREEE (reference sequence). Trimming cost V 4 bases and J 6 bases; bases outside gene matches: 5. This CDR3 has 15 amino acids. The DNA of the CDR3 is TGTGCCAGCAGCCTGGAGACTAGCGGGGCCGGGGAGCTGTTTTTT. Translation gives CASSLETSGAGELFF.

This CDR3 reads CATSRDQGARTDTQYF. The CDR3, as DNA: TGTGCCACCAGCAGAGATCAAGGGGCCCGCACAGATACGCAGTATTTT. This rearrangement joins TRBV15 to TRBJ2-3, with D perhaps matching TRBD1 (5 bases). CDR3 length: 16 amino acids. The V gene lost 0 bases and the J gene lost 1 base, with 11 bases spanning the gap. CDR1 LNHNV and CDR2 YYDKDF come from the germline V gene (reference sequence).